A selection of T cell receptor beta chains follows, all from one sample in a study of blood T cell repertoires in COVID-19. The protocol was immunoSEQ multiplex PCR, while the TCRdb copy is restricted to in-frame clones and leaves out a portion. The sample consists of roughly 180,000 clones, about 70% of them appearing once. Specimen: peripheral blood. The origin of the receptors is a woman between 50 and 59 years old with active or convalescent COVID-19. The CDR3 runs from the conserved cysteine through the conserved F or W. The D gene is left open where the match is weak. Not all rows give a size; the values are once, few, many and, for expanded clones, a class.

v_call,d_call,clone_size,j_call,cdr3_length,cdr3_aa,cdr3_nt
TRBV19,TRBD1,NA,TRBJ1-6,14,CASSLTGDYSPLHF,TGTGCCAGTAGTCTTACAGGGGATTATTCACCCCTCCACTTT
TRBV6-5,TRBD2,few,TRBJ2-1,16,CASSSGLVQSYNEQFF,TGTGCCAGCAGTTCCGGACTAGTTCAGTCCTACAATGAGCAGTTCTTC
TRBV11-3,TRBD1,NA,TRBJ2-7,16,CASSVKTGGQSYEQYF,TGTGCCAGCTCCGTTAAGACAGGGGGCCAATCCTACGAGCAGTACTTC
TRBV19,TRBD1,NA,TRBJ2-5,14,CASRAQGGLETQYF,TGTGCCAGTAGGGCACAGGGGGGACTCGAGACCCAGTACTTC
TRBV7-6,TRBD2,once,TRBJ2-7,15,CASSLGPSGAYEQYF,TGTGCCAGCAGCTTAGGACCGAGCGGGGCCTACGAGCAGTACTTC
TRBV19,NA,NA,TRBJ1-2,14,CASRGWGTTYGYTF,TGTGCCAGTAGGGGTTGGGGGACTACCTATGGCTACACCTTC
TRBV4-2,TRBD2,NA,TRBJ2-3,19,CASSQDGVRAGGRTDTQYF,TGTGCCAGCAGCCAAGATGGAGTTCGAGCGGGAGGGCGCACAGATACGCAGTATTTT
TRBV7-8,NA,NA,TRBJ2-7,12,CASSLASPEQYF,TGTGCCAGCAGCTTAGCCTCCCCCGAGCAGTACTTC
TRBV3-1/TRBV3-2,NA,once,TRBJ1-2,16,CASSQEIRGSSRGYTF,TGTGCCAGCAGCCAAGAAATCCGGGGATCAAGTCGTGGCTACACCTTC
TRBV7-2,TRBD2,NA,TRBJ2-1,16,CASSLALGGVYNEQFF,TGTGCCAGCAGCTTAGCGCTGGGGGGGGTCTACAATGAGCAGTTCTTC
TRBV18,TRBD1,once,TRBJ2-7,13,CASSPDRSYEQYF,TGTGCCAGCTCACCGGACAGGAGCTACGAGCAGTACTTC
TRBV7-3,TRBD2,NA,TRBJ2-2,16,CASSQRGLADFGELFF,TGTGCCAGCAGCCAGAGGGGACTAGCGGATTTCGGGGAGCTGTTTTTT
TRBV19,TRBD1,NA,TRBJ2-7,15,CATSGQGRGSYEQYF,TGTGCCACCTCCGGACAGGGGAGGGGGTCCTACGAGCAGTACTTC
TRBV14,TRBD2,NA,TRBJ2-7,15,CASSRGLAENYEQYF,TGTGCCAGCAGCAGGGGACTAGCGGAAAACTACGAGCAGTACTTC
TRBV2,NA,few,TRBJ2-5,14,CASSVGGGQETQYF,TGTGCCAGCAGTGTGGGGGGAGGACAAGAGACCCAGTACTTC
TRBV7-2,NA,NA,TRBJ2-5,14,CASSLAGDQETQYF,TGTGCCAGCAGCTTAGCAGGGGACCAAGAGACCCAGTACTTC
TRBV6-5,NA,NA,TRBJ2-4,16,CASSYSPLGAKNIQYF,TGTGCCAGCAGTTACTCGCCGCTCGGGGCCAAAAACATTCAGTACTTC
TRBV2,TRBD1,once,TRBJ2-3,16,CASSGGQSPSTDTQYF,TGTGCCAGCAGTGGGGGACAGTCCCCTAGCACAGATACGCAGTATTTT
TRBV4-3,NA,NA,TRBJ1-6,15,CASSQDLQGNSPLHF,TGCGCCAGCAGCCAAGATCTGCAGGGTAATTCACCCCTCCACTTT
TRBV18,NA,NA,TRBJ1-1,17,CASSPRFGGAKNTEAFF,TGTGCCAGCTCACCACGGTTTGGGGGCGCGAAGAACACTGAAGCTTTCTTT
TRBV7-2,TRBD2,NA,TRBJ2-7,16,CASSVGSSGPTYEQYF,TGTGCCAGCAGCGTAGGGTCTAGCGGTCCCACCTACGAGCAGTACTTC
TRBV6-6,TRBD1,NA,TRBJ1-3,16,CASSYETGVAGNTIYF,TGTGCCAGCAGTTACGAGACAGGGGTCGCTGGAAACACCATATATTTT
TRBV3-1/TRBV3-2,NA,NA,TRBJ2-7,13,CASSPGTLYEQYF,TGTGCCAGCAGCCCCGGGACACTCTACGAGCAGTACTTC
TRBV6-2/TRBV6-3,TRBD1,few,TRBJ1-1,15,CASSPDRGPNTEAFF,TGTGCCAGCAGTCCCGACAGGGGACCAAACACTGAAGCTTTCTTT
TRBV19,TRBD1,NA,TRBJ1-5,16,CASSTNRGLSNQPQHF,TGTGCCAGTAGTACTAACAGGGGCCTTAGCAATCAGCCCCAGCATTTT
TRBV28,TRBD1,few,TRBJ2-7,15,CASSPRTGPSYEQYF,TGTGCCAGCAGCCCTAGGACAGGTCCCTCCTACGAGCAGTACTTC
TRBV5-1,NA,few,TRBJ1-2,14,CASSLVGVGYGYTF,TGCGCCAGCAGCTTGGTAGGGGTTGGCTATGGCTACACCTTC
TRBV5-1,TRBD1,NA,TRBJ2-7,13,CASSLGTGIQQYF,TGCGCCAGCAGCTTAGGGACAGGGATTCAGCAGTACTTC
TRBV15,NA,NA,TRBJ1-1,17,CATSRDSRWAGRPEAFF,TGTGCCACCAGCAGAGATTCTAGGTGGGCAGGGAGGCCTGAAGCTTTCTTT
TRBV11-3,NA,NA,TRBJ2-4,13,CASSFGEGDIQYF,TGTGCCAGCAGCTTCGGTGAGGGGGACATTCAGTACTTC
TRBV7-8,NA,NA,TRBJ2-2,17,CASSLERQSRGTGELFF,TGTGCCAGCAGCTTAGAAAGGCAGTCCCGGGGCACCGGGGAGCTGTTTTTT
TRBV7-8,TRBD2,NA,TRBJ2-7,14,CASSEGLGAYEQYF,TGTGCCAGCAGCGAAGGACTAGGGGCCTACGAGCAGTACTTC
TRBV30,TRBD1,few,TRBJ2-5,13,CAGRDRGRETQYF,TGTGCCGGCCGGGACAGGGGGCGAGAGACCCAGTACTTC
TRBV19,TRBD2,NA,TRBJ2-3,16,CASSMVASGGSDTQYF,TGTGCCAGTAGTATGGTGGCTAGCGGGGGATCAGATACGCAGTATTTT
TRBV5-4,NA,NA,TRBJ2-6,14,CASSGASGANVLTF,TGTGCCAGCAGTGGAGCTTCTGGGGCCAACGTCCTGACTTTC
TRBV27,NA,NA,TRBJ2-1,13,CASSRWTQNEQFF,TGTGCCAGCAGCCGATGGACTCAGAATGAGCAGTTCTTC
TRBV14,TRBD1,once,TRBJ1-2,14,CASSPRDSFYGYTF,TGTGCCAGCAGTCCCCGGGACAGTTTTTATGGCTACACCTTC
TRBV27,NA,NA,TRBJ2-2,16,CASKFTPGGNTGELFF,TGTGCCAGCAAGTTTACCCCCGGGGGGAACACCGGGGAGCTGTTTTTT
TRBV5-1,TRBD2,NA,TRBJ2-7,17,CASSSTTLTSGPYEQYF,TGCGCCAGCAGCTCTACCACATTGACTAGCGGTCCCTACGAGCAGTACTTC
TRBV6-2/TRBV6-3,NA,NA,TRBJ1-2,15,CASSYNSPRAYGYTF,TGTGCCAGCAGTTACAACTCCCCCCGTGCCTATGGCTACACCTTC
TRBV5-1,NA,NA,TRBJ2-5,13,CASKLGALETQYF,TGCGCCAGCAAGCTGGGGGCCCTCGAGACCCAGTACTTC
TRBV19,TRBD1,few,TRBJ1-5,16,CASSVTGGQGNQPQHF,TGTGCCAGTAGTGTTACCGGGGGACAGGGTAATCAGCCCCAGCATTTT
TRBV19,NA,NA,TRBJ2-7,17,CASSINGGNVNSYEQYF,TGTGCCAGTAGTATAAACGGAGGAAACGTCAACTCCTACGAGCAGTACTTC
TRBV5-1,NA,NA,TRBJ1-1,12,CASSSVGKEAFF,TGCGCCAGCAGTTCCGTCGGGAAGGAAGCTTTCTTT
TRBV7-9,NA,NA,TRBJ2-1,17,CASSQIISSGDYNEQFF,TGTGCCAGCAGCCAGATTATCTCAAGCGGAGATTACAATGAGCAGTTCTTC
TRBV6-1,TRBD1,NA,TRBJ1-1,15,CASSDWAGGRTEAFF,TGTGCCAGCAGTGATTGGGCAGGGGGAAGAACTGAAGCTTTCTTT
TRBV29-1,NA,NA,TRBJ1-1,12,CSVTGDYTEAFF,TGCAGCGTGACGGGGGATTACACTGAAGCTTTCTTT
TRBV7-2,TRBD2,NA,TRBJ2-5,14,CASSRSGGAETQYF,TGTGCCAGCAGCAGAAGCGGGGGGGCAGAGACCCAGTACTTC
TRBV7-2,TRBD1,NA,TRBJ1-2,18,CASSSRAAGGWVGYGYTF,TGTGCCAGCAGCTCCCGAGCCGCAGGGGGCTGGGTTGGGTATGGCTACACCTTC
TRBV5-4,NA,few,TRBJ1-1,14,CASSLVNKDTEAFF,TGTGCCAGCAGCTTGGTTAACAAAGATACCGAAGCTTTCTTT
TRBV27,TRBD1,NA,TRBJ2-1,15,CASSSAGTGFPPQFF,TGTGCCAGCAGTTCCGCCGGGACAGGGTTCCCCCCGCAGTTCTTC
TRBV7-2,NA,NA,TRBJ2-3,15,CASSFRRGSTDTQYF,TGTGCCAGCAGCTTTAGGCGGGGTAGCACAGATACGCAGTATTTT
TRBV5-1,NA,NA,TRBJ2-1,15,CASSLEGDSYNEQFF,TGCGCCAGCAGCTTGGAAGGGGACTCCTACAATGAGCAGTTCTTC
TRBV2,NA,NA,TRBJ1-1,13,CASSGQGYTEAFF,TGTGCCAGCAGTGGTCAGGGCTACACTGAAGCTTTCTTT
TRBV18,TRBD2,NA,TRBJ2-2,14,CASSPAGGTGELFF,TGTGCCAGCTCACCAGCCGGGGGGACCGGGGAGCTGTTTTTT